These 21 T cell receptor beta chains were all obtained from the same sample, sequenced in a study of shared clonotypes between healthy human individuals. The assay was immunoSEQ multiplex PCR, and TCRdb's table has in-frame clones only and misses some. The sample lists approximately 2.4 million clones, 90% to 97% occurring once. The sequenced sample was naive CD4+ T cells sorted from blood. This sample's subset: CD45RA+ positively selected. Receptors originate from a man between 18 and 35 years old in good health.

The chain's CDR3 is CAWRHGGIDEQFF. DNA for the CDR3: TGTGCCTGGAGACACGGTGGTATAGATGAGCAGTTCTTC. The V and J genes are TRBV30 and TRBJ2-1, with D hard to call. Deletions cut 3 bases from V and 8 bases from J, with 14 bases between. In germline, CDR1 is GTSNPN, CDR2 SVGIG (reference sequence). The CDR3 has 13 residues. The whole variable domain, remainder taken from reference TRBV30 and TRBJ2-1, is SQTIHQWPATLVQPVGSPLSLECTVEGTSNPNLYWYRQAAGRGLQLLFYSVGIGQISSEVPQNLSASRPQDRQFILSSKKLLLSDSGFYLCAWRHGGIDEQFFGPGTRLTVL.

This rearrangement joins TRBV9 to TRBJ1-3; TRBD1 matches at 9 bases. Germline assignment: CDR1 SGDLS and CDR2 YYNGEE. The J segment lost 2 bases and the V segment lost 2 bases, leaving 5 bases of the junction unmatched. The CDR3 has 16 residues. CDR3 DNA: TGTGCCAGCAGCGTCCTCGGGACAGGGACTGGAAACACCATATATTTT. Its protein is CASSVLGTGTGNTIYF.

This chain joins TRBV28 and TRBJ2-7, with 7 bases lining up with TRBD2. After removal of 6 bases from V and 1 base from J, the junction contained 3 bases not matched to a gene. The CDR3 consists of 13 residues. The V gene's germline CDR1 is MDHEN and CDR2 SYDVKM. In DNA, the CDR3 is TGTGCCAGCAGGGGAGGGCAGTCCTACGAGCAGTACTTC. Its protein is CASRGGQSYEQYF.

This sequence joins TRBV10-3 and TRBJ2-2; TRBD1 matches 10 bases. V lost 4 bases and J lost 7; bases outside the gene matches: 9. Per germline, CDR1 ENHRY and CDR2 SYGVKD. This CDR3 spans 16 amino acids. In nucleotides, the CDR3 is TGTGCCATCAGTGTAAGGGGACAGGGGCATATCGGGGAGCTGTTTTTT. It encodes CAISVRGQGHIGELFF.

The rearrangement links TRBV2 to TRBJ2-2; tentative D call: TRBD2 (6 bases). This CDR3 is 12 amino acids long. Trimming shortened V by 6 bases and J by 8 bases, and 10 bases separated the two germline ends. CDR1 is SNHLY, CDR2 FYNNEI, per germline. The CDR3 sequence: CASSMGLGELFF. CDR3 nucleotide sequence: TGTGCCAGCAGCATGGGACTGGGGGAGCTGTTTTTT. Variable domain in full (rest from reference TRBV2 and TRBJ2-2): EPEVTQTPSHQVTQMGQEVILRCVPISNHLYFYWYRQILGQKVEFLVSFYNNEISEKSEIFDDQFSVERPDGSNFTLKIRSTKLEDSAMYFCASSMGLGELFFGEGSRLTVL.

This rearrangement joins TRBV11-3 to TRBJ2-7; 9 positions match TRBD1. Germline values: CDR1 SGHNT, CDR2 YENEEA. CDR3 length: 15 residues. The V and J ends lost 5 bases and 6 bases, in that order; junction bases with no gene match: 11. The CDR3 is CASSPGDRAGREQYF. CDR3 in DNA: TGTGCCAGCAGCCCGGGGGACAGGGCGGGGCGCGAGCAGTACTTC.

This sequence joins TRBV4-1 and TRBJ1-4, with 9 bases that match TRBD1. Germline values: CDR1 MGHRA, CDR2 YSYEKL. This CDR3 is 16 amino acids long. V shed 0 bases, J shed 7 bases, and the junction held 6 bases outside the gene matches. The CDR3 protein is CASSQDTGTGSEKLFF. Here the CDR3 DNA reads TGCGCCAGCAGCCAAGATACCGGGACAGGGAGTGAAAAACTGTTTTTT.

This chain links TRBV19 with TRBJ1-6, with a weak D call TRBD1 (5 bases). The CDR3 is 17 amino acids. V shed 5 bases and J shed 0 bases, with 14 bases lying between them. The germline gives CDR1 LNHDA, CDR2 SQIVND (reference sequence). The chain's CDR3 is CASSPGTVSSYNSPLHF. In nucleotides, the CDR3 is TGTGCCAGTAGTCCGGGGACGGTGAGCTCCTATAATTCACCCCTCCACTTT.

The rearrangement links TRBV4-1 to TRBJ1-4; D gene uncertain. Trimming shortened V by 4 bases and J by 8 bases, and 20 bases separated the two germline ends. The CDR3 has 16 residues. The germline V gene has CDR1 MGHRA and CDR2 YSYEKL. DNA of the CDR3: TGCGCCAGCAGCCTCCCATCCCGGACTGGAAGGGAAAAACTGTTTTTT. Translated: CASSLPSRTGREKLFF.

V and J are TRBV5-1 and TRBJ2-5, with D uncertain. Per germline, CDR1 SGHRS and CDR2 YFSETQ. V was clipped by 2 bases and J by 3 bases, with 11 bases between them. The CDR3 consists of 14 residues. In DNA, the CDR3 is TGCGCCAGCAGCTTTTCGGACGGAAAAGAGACCCAGTACTTC. Its protein product is CASSFSDGKETQYF.

This clone was counted once. This chain links TRBV6-1 with TRBJ2-7; no clear D. Germline CDR1 reads MNHNS; CDR2 reads SASEGT. The CDR3 contains 16 residues. The germline V and J ends were trimmed by 4 bases and 0 bases, with 16 bases remaining between them. CDR3 nucleotides: TGTGCCAGCAGTGGACCCGGACCGACAACCTCCTACGAGCAGTACTTC. Its protein is CASSGPGPTTSYEQYF.

V and J are TRBV5-1 and TRBJ2-3; 9 bases are shared with TRBD2. V lost 0 bases and J lost 0; bases outside the gene matches: 8. Germline V gene sequence: CDR1 SGHRS, CDR2 YFSETQ. The CDR3 length is 18 residues. In DNA, the CDR3 is TGCGCCAGCAGCTTGGCCCAAATGACTAGCGGAAGCACAGATACGCAGTATTTT. Residues: CASSLAQMTSGSTDTQYF.

This clone was observed once. This sequence joins TRBV18 and TRBJ2-2; D may match TRBD1 or TRBD2 (5 bases each). The V end lost 4 bases, the J end lost 5 bases, and 8 bases lay between the germline ends. CDR1 and CDR2 from the germline V gene are KGHSH and LQKENI. The CDR3 runs to 13 residues. For the CDR3, the DNA is TGTGCCAGCTCACATGGGGGTACCGGGGAGCTGTTTTTT. Translating gives CASSHGGTGELFF.

This clone is a singleton in its sample. V usage is TRBV6-5 and J usage is TRBJ2-2; D might be TRBD1 (6 bases). Germline CDR1 and CDR2: MNHEY and SVGAGI. The germline V and J ends were trimmed by 0 bases and 4 bases, with 9 bases remaining between them. This CDR3 has 15 residues. The DNA for the CDR3 is TGTGCCAGCAGTTACTCGATCAGGGGCACCGGGGAGCTGTTTTTT. Protein sequence: CASSYSIRGTGELFF.

The sample holds one count of this clone. The J gene is TRBJ1-6, the V gene TRBV7-9; 8 positions match TRBD1. The V gene's germline CDR1 is SEHNR and CDR2 FQNEAQ (reference sequence). The V and J ends lost 1 base and 3 bases, in that order; junction bases with no gene match: 2. This CDR3 has 16 amino acids. As DNA, the CDR3 is TGTGCCAGCAGCTTAGGACAGGGGAACTATAATTCACCCCTCCACTTT. Translation gives CASSLGQGNYNSPLHF. The full variable domain, in which reference TRBV7-9 and TRBJ1-6 provide the parts outside the CDR3, is DTGVSQNPRHKITKRGQNVTFRCDPISEHNRLYWYRQTLGQGPEFLTYFQNEAQLEKSRLLSDRFSAERPKGSFSTLEIQRTEQGDSAMYLCASSLGQGNYNSPLHFGNGTRLTVT.

V is TRBV6-1 and J is TRBJ1-5; no definite D call. CDR3 length: 14 residues. Trimming cost V 7 bases and J 0 bases, with 10 bases left between them. Germline CDR1 MNHNS, CDR2 SASEGT. As DNA, the CDR3 is TGTGCCAGCACACTTTACAGTAGCAATCAGCCCCAGCATTTT. Amino acid sequence: CASTLYSSNQPQHF.

The chain links TRBV15 to TRBJ2-1; 9 nucleotides match TRBD2. This CDR3 contains 16 residues. Germline lookup yields CDR1 LNHNV and CDR2 YYDKDF (reference sequence). The V segment lost 0 bases and the J segment 9 bases; nucleotides outside the gene matches: 9. As DNA, the CDR3 is TGTGCCACCAGCAGAGATGGGGCGGGAGGGCCCCTTGAGCAGTTCTTC. This translates into CATSRDGAGGPLEQFF.

V is TRBV5-1 and J is TRBJ2-3, with 12 bases matching TRBD1. With V trimmed by 4 bases and J by 3 bases, 6 bases remained unmatched. The germline V gene has CDR1 SGHRS and CDR2 YFSETQ. This CDR3 has 16 residues. This chain's CDR3 is CASSPGQGAWTDTQYF. The CDR3 DNA is TGCGCCAGCAGCCCGGGACAGGGGGCTTGGACAGATACGCAGTATTTT. The whole variable domain, remainder taken from reference TRBV5-1 and TRBJ2-3, is KAGVTQTPRYLIKTRGQQVTLSCSPISGHRSVSWYQQTPGQGLQFLFEYFSETQRNKGNFPGRFSGRQFSNSRSEMNVSTLELGDSALYLCASSPGQGAWTDTQYFGPGTRLTVL.

The chain links TRBV10-1 to TRBJ1-1; a weak D match, TRBD1 (5 bases). Trimming stripped 2 bases from V and 4 bases from J, with 11 bases between. The CDR3 extends over 14 amino acids. Germline lookup yields CDR1 WNHNN and CDR2 SYGVQD (reference sequence). The CDR3 loop is CASSEGTGGTEAFF. CDR3 DNA: TGCGCCAGCAGTGAGGGGACCGGGGGCACTGAAGCTTTCTTT.

The genes are TRBV30 and TRBJ1-1; D gene unclear. The CDR3 is 13 residues long. Trimming removed 6 bases at V and 1 base at J, with 12 bases between. Germline V lookup: CDR1 GTSNPN, CDR2 SVGIG (reference sequence). CDR3 sequence reads: CACTALRNTEAFF. The DNA of the CDR3 is TGTGCCTGTACAGCTTTGAGGAACACTGAAGCTTTCTTT.

The V gene is TRBV9, the J gene TRBJ1-1, with D tentatively TRBD1 (5 bases). The CDR3 is 16 amino acids. Trimming pared 0 bases from V and 2 bases from J, leaving 14 bases between. Per germline, CDR1 SGDLS and CDR2 YYNGEE. This chain's CDR3 is CASSVGVWGTNTEAFF. The CDR3 DNA is TGTGCCAGCAGCGTAGGGGTCTGGGGCACCAACACTGAAGCTTTCTTT. The full variable domain, in which reference TRBV9 and TRBJ1-1 provide the parts outside the CDR3, is DSGVTQTPKHLITATGQRVTLRCSPRSGDLSVYWYQQSLDQGLQFLIQYYNGEERAKGNILERFSAQQFPDLHSELNLSSLELGDSALYFCASSVGVWGTNTEAFFGQGTRLTVV.